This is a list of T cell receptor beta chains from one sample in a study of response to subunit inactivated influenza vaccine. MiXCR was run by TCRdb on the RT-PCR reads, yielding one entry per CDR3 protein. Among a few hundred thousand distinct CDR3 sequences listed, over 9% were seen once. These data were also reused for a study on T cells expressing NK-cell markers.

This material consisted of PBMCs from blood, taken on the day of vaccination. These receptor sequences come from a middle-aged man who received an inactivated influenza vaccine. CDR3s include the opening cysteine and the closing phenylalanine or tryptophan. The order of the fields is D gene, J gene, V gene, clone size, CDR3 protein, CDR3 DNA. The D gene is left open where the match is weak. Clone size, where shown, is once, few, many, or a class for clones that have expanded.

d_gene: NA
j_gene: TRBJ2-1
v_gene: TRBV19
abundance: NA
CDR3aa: CSSGYSYNEQFF
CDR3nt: TGTAGCTCGGGATATAGCTACAATGAGCAGTTCTTC

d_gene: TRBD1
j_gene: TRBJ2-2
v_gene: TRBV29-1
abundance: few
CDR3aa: CSVPGQGNTGELFF
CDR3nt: TGCAGCGTACCGGGACAGGGGAACACCGGGGAGCTGTTTTTT

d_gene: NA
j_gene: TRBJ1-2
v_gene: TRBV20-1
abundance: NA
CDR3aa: CSARRGGDHGYTF
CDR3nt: TGCAGTGCTAGGAGGGGGGGGGATCATGGCTACACCTTC

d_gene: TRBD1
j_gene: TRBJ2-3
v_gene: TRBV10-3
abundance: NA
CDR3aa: CAIRGQGADTQYF
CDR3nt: TGTGCCATCAGGGGACAGGGGGCAGATACGCAGTATTTT

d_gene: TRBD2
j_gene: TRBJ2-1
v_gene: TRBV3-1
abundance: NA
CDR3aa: CASSQAIPGLGGGNEQFF
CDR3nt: TGTGCCAGCAGCCAAGCCATTCCGGGACTAGGTGGGGGAAATGAGCAGTTCTTC

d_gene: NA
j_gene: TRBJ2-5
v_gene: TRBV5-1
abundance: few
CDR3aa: CASSPLWGSRETQYF
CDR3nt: TGCGCCAGCAGCCCACTCTGGGGGTCCAGGGAGACCCAGTACTTC

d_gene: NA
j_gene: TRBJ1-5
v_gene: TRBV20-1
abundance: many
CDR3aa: CSARGPNQPQHF
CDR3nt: TGCAGTGCACGGGGGCCCAATCAGCCCCAGCATTTT

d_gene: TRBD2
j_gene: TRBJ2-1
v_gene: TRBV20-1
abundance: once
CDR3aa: CSAFPPPGLAGKDNEQFF
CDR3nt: TGCAGTGCTTTTCCTCCTCCGGGACTAGCGGGTAAAGACAATGAGCAGTTCTTC

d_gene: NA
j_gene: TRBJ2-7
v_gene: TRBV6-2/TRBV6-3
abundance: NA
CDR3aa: CASSGFPYEQYF
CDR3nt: TGTGCCAGCAGTGGCTTTCCCTACGAGCAGTACTTC

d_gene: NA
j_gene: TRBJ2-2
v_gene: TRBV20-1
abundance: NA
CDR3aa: CSAPAGANTGELFF
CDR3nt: TGCAGTGCTCCGGCGGGCGCGAACACCGGGGAGCTGTTTTTT

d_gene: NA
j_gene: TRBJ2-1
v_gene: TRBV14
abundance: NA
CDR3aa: CASSQTTGSQQFF
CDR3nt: TGTGCCAGCAGCCAAACCACAGGGTCCCAGCAGTTCTTC

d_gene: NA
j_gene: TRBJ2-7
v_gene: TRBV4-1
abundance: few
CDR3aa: CASSQEQNYEQYF
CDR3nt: TGCGCCAGCAGCCAAGAACAGAACTACGAGCAGTACTTC

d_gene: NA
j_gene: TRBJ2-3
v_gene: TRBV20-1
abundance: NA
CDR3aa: CSASGRGAGDTQYF
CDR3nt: TGCAGTGCCTCCGGCCGGGGCGCGGGAGATACGCAGTATTTT

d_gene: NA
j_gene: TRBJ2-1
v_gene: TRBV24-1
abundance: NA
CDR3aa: CATSSGWGALEYNEQFF
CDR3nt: TGTGCCACCAGCTCAGGGTGGGGAGCCCTAGAATACAATGAGCAGTTCTTC

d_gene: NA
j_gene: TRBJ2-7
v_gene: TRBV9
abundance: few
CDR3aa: CASSPQGGDVYF
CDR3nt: TGTGCCAGCAGCCCCCAAGGAGGAGACGTATACTTC

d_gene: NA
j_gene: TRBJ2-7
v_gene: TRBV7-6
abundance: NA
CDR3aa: CASSFSGTKPHEQYF
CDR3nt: TGTGCCAGCAGCTTTTCCGGGACCAAACCCCACGAGCAGTACTTC

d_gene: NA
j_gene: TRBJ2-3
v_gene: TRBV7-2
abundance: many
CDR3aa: CASSQMLGSTDTQYF
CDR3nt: TGTGCCAGCAGCCAAATGCTGGGGTCCACAGATACGCAGTATTTT

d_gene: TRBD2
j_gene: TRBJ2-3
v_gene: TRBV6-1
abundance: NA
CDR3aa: CASSSGLAGANTDTQYF
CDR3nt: TGTGCCAGCAGCTCCGGACTAGCGGGGGCGAACACAGATACGCAGTATTTT

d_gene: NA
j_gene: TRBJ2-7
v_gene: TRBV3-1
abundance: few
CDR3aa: CASSQAFGNSYEQYF
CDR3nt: TGTGCCAGCAGCCAAGCTTTCGGGAACTCCTACGAGCAGTACTTC

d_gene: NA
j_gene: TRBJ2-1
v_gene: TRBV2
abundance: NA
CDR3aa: CASRRGGGPYNEQFF
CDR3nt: TGTGCCAGCAGGAGAGGGGGGGGACCCTACAATGAGCAGTTCTTC

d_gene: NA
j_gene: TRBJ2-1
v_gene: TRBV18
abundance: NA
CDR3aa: CASSSSSAEQFF
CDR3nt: TGTGCCAGCTCATCCTCTAGCGCCGAGCAGTTCTTC

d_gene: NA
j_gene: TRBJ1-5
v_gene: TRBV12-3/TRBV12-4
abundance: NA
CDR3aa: CASSFGQGPQPQHF
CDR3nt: TGTGCCAGCAGTTTCGGGCAGGGGCCTCAGCCCCAGCATTTT

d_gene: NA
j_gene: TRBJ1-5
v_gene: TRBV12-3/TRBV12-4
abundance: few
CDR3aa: CASSLGGGFYSNQPQHF
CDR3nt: TGTGCCAGCAGTCTCGGAGGAGGTTTTTATAGCAATCAGCCCCAGCATTTT

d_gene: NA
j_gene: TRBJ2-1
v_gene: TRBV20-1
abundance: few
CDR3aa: CSARERGYYNEQFF
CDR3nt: TGCAGTGCTAGAGAACGGGGGTATTACAATGAGCAGTTCTTC

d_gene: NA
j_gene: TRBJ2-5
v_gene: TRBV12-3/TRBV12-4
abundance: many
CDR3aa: CASSFTGQETQYF
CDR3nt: TGTGCCAGCAGCTTCACTGGGCAAGAGACCCAGTACTTC

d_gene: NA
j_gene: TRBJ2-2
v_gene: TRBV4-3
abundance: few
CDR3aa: CASSHHTGAHTGELFF
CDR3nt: TGCGCCAGCAGCCACCACACCGGCGCACACACCGGGGAGCTGTTTTTT

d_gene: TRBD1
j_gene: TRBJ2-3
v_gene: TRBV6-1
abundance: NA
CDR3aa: CASSPHRGNTDTQYF
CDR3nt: TGTGCCAGCAGTCCGCACAGGGGAAACACAGATACGCAGTATTTT

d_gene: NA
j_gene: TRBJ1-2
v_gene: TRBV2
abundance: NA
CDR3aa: CASNREAGLLNYGYTF
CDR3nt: TGTGCCAGCAACAGGGAGGCAGGCCTACTAAACTATGGCTACACCTTC

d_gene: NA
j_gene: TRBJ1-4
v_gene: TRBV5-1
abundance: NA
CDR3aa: CASSLGDKNEKLFF
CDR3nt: TGCGCCAGCAGCTTGGGCGACAAGAATGAAAAACTGTTTTTT

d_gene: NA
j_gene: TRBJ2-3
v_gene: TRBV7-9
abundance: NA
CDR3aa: CASSLNPRNPTDTQYF
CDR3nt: TGTGCCAGCAGCTTAAACCCCCGAAATCCCACAGATACGCAGTATTTT

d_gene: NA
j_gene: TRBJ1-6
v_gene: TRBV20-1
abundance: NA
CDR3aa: CSARGQGKSSPLHF
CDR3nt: TGCAGTGCTAGGGGTCAGGGGAAAAGTTCACCCCTCCACTTT

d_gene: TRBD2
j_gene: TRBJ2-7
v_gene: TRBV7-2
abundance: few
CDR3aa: CASSLNLAGSYEQYF
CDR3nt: TGTGCCAGCAGCTTAAATCTAGCGGGTTCCTACGAGCAGTACTTC

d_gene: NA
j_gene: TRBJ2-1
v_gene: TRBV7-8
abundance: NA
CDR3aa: CASSTQADRAAYNEQFF
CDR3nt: TGTGCCAGCAGTACCCAAGCGGACAGAGCTGCCTACAATGAGCAGTTCTTC

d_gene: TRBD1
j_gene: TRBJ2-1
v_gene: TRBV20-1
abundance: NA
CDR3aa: CSARRWDRAHNEQFF
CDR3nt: TGCAGTGCTAGAAGGTGGGACAGGGCCCACAATGAGCAGTTCTTC

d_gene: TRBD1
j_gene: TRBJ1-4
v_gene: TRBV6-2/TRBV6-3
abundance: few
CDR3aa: CASSYSKGATNEKLFF
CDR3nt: TGTGCCAGCAGTTACTCGAAGGGGGCGACTAATGAAAAACTGTTTTTT

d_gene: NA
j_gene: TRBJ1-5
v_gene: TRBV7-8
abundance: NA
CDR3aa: CASSSFENQPQHF
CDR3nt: TGTGCCAGCAGCTCATTCGAGAATCAGCCCCAGCATTTT

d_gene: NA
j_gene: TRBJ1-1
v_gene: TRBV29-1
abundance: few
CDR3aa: CSGQGPRNTEAFF
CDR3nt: TGCAGCGGCCAGGGACCGAGGAACACTGAAGCTTTCTTT

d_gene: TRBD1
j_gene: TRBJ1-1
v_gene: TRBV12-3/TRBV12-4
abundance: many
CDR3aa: CASSLRQGGTEAFF
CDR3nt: TGTGCCAGCAGTCTCAGACAGGGGGGGACTGAAGCTTTCTTT

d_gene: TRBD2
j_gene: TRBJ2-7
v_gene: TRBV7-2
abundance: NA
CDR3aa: CASSLGGLAFSYEQYF
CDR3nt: TGTGCCAGCAGCTTAGGGGGACTAGCTTTCTCCTACGAGCAGTACTTC

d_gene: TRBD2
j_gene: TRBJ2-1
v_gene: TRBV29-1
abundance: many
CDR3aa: CSVPKSGGLAQTNEQFF
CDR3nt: TGCAGCGTACCAAAATCGGGTGGACTAGCCCAAACCAATGAGCAGTTCTTC

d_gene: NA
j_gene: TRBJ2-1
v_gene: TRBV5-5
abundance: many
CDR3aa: CASSFDTSWSEQFF
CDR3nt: TGTGCCAGCAGCTTCGACACTAGTTGGAGTGAGCAGTTCTTC

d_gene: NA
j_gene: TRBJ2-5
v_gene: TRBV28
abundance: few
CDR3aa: CASRLGFQETQYF
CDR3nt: TGTGCCAGCAGATTGGGCTTCCAAGAGACCCAGTACTTC

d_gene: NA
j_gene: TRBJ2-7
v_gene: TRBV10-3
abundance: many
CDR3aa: CAIGGDSYEQYF
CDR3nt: TGTGCCATCGGCGGGGACTCCTACGAGCAGTACTTC

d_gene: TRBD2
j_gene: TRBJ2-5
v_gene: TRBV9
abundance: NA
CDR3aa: CASSVGLAGGGETQYF
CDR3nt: TGTGCCAGCAGCGTAGGACTAGCGGGAGGAGGAGAGACCCAGTACTTC

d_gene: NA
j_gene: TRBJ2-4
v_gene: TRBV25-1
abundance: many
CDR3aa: CASSEGARYRQYF
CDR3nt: TGTGCCAGCAGTGAGGGGGCCCGGTATCGTCAGTACTTC

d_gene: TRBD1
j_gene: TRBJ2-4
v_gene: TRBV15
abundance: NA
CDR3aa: CATSRMGTGKAKNIQYF
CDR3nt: TGTGCCACCAGCAGAATGGGGACAGGGAAAGCCAAAAACATTCAGTACTTC